The 2 T cell receptor beta chains below all came from one sample that was sequenced in a study of CD8+CD57+ T cells in acquired aplastic anemia (dated by TCRdb to 2017 to 2018). Instrument used: Illumina HiSeq 2000. TCR beta VDJ combination and CDR3 sequence profiling used genomic DNA as the template. Using fastp trimming at Q25 and MiXCR clonotype assembly, TCRdb reanalyzed the public sequencing data and kept in-frame beta chains. CDR3 protein duplicates are merged, each entry listing the most common genes and DNA. The sample data list 180,000 or so distinct CDR3 sequences, and roughly 48% of these were observed just once. 0.85% to 1.3% of the sample belongs to the ten largest clones. Expansion of CD8+CD57+ cells had been shown by flow cytometry in the patients chosen for sequencing. Specimen: sorted CD4+, CD8+, or CD8+CD57+ T cells (not recorded which) from PBMCs. These receptors were obtained from a human donor with aplastic anemia.

On this clonotype itself: One end of the junction is discordant with germline, which a read error may explain. The chain employs TRBV7-9 and TRBJ2-1; D unresolved. Germline V gene lookup returns CDR1 SEHNR and CDR2 FQNEAQ (reference sequence). The CDR3 loop spans 12 amino acids. CDR3 DNA: TGCGCCAGCAGCCAAGCAATTGGTGAGCAGTTCTTC. Encoded protein: CASSQAIGEQFF.

With regard to this clonotype: A read error may be the cause here, since a much bigger clone is one base away. The rearrangement joins TRBV3-1 to TRBJ2-1; 9 nucleotides align to TRBD1. The ends lost 3 bases at V and 15 bases at J; junction bases unmatched: 3. CDR3 length: 11 amino acids. From germline, CDR1 is LGHDT and CDR2 YNNKEL (reference sequence). The CDR3 nucleotides read TGTGCCAGCAGCCATGGGACAGGGAGGTTCTTC. Translation gives CASSHGTGRFF.